The 25 T cell receptor beta chains reported below all come from one sample, sequenced in a study of patients and donors after allogeneic stem cell transplantation. TCRdb re-derived calls from the RT-PCR reads in MiXCR, one entry per CDR3 protein. The sample includes under 200,000 distinct CDR3 sequences, 20% to 25% seen only once; the top ten take 25% to 30%. Sequencing used blood, either unsorted or a sorted T cell fraction (not recorded which). These receptors were obtained from a human donor who was either an allogeneic HSCT recipient or a stem cell or donor lymphocyte infusion donor (not recorded which). It is not recorded whose cells these are; they may come from a transplant donor.

This clonotype turned up a few times. The V gene is TRBV5-1, the J gene TRBJ2-3, with a possible D match to TRBD1 (6 bases). Between the trimmed V and J ends, which lost 0 bases and 5 bases, there was a span of 19 bases. Looked up from germline, CDR1 is SGHRS and CDR2 is YFSETQ. This CDR3 region has 17 residues. DNA of the CDR3: TGCGCCAGCAGCTTGGGTCCGCAGGGGCCTCCAGGAGATACGCAGTATTTT. Residues: CASSLGPQGPPGDTQYF.

This clonotype came up a few times. The V call is TRBV5-1, the J call TRBJ1-2, with 9 positions matching TRBD1. The V gene end was trimmed by 4 bases and the J gene end by 3 bases; junction bases not matched to a gene: 7. CDR1 is SGHRS and CDR2 is YFSETQ in the germline V gene. This CDR3 has 15 amino acids. In nucleotides, the CDR3 is TGCGCCAGCAGCGCCAAGGACAGGGGCGACTATGGCTACACCTTC. Translation: CASSAKDRGDYGYTF.

The J gene is TRBJ2-1, the V gene TRBV12-3 or TRBV12-4, with unresolved D. This CDR3 contains 10 residues. V was shortened by 5 bases and J by 6 bases, with 2 bases between the two germline ends. Here the CDR3 DNA reads TGTGCCAGCAGTACCAATGAGCAGTTCTTC. Its translation: CASSTNEQFF.

This clonotype has a single count. The chain employs TRBV7-9 and TRBJ2-1; D unclear. CDR1 is SEHNR and CDR2 is FQNEAQ in the germline V gene (reference sequence). With 7 bases removed from V and 9 bases from J, the gap between germline ends came to 16 bases. This CDR3 has 13 residues. This CDR3 is CASTSVDRAEQFF. Written as DNA, the CDR3 is TGTGCCAGCACCTCGGTTGATCGGGCTGAGCAGTTCTTC.

The V call is TRBV5-5, the J call TRBJ2-1; 8 nucleotides match TRBD2. With V trimmed by 2 bases and J by 9 bases, 10 bases remained unmatched. The germline CDR1 and CDR2 sequences are SGHKS and YYEKEE (reference sequence). This CDR3 region has 15 residues. This CDR3 is CASSLNSGIHREQFF. The CDR3 DNA reads as TGTGCCAGCAGCTTAAATAGCGGGATACACCGTGAGCAGTTCTTC. The full variable domain, completed using reference TRBV5-5 and TRBJ2-1, is DAGVTQSPTHLIKTRGQQVTLRCSPISGHKSVSWYQQVLGQGPQFIFQYYEKEERGRGNFPDRFSARQFPNYSSELNVNALLLGDSALYLCASSLNSGIHREQFFGPGTRLTVL.

CDR3 region: CASSPGQGPMEQYF. The CDR3 bases are TGTGCCAGCAGTCCCGGACAAGGGCCAATGGAGCAGTACTTC. The chain is built from TRBV6-5 and TRBJ2-7; tentative D call: TRBD1 (5 bases). This CDR3 has 14 residues. V gave up 5 bases and J gave up 7 bases, with 18 bases separating them. Germline V CDR1 and CDR2: MNHEY, SVGAGI.

This clonotype was counted between two and nine times. This sequence joins TRBV12-3 or TRBV12-4 and TRBJ1-2; perhaps TRBD1 as D (5 bases). V gave up 8 bases and J gave up 1 base, with 11 bases separating them. The CDR3 is 13 amino acids. CDR3 in DNA: TGTGCCAGCGGTGACAGCATTAACTATGGCTACACCTTC. It encodes CASGDSINYGYTF.

V is TRBV6-5 and J is TRBJ2-7; TRBD2 matches 10 bases. Germline V gene lookup returns CDR1 MNHEY and CDR2 SVGAGI. The CDR3 is 14 amino acids. The V gene end was trimmed by 6 bases and the J gene end by 5 bases; junction bases not matched to a gene: 7. The CDR3 DNA follows: TGTGCCAGCAGCAGAGGAGCGGGAGGGGACGAGCAGTACTTC. This translates into CASSRGAGGDEQYF.

The rearrangement uses TRBV20-1 and TRBJ2-3; D ambiguous. In germline, CDR1 is DFQATT, CDR2 SNEGSKA (reference sequence). Trimming removed 6 bases at V and 0 bases at J, with 16 bases between. The CDR3 spans 15 residues. The CDR3 sequence: CSASLTEISTDTQYF. The CDR3 DNA reads TGCAGTGCAAGTCTTACAGAGATTAGCACAGATACGCAGTATTTT.

This clonotype was recorded a few times. This CDR3 reads CASSWGRAKPQHF. The CDR3 DNA reads TGTGCCAGCAGTTGGGGCAGGGCAAAGCCCCAGCATTTT. This rearrangement joins TRBV27 to TRBJ1-5, with D tentatively TRBD1 (5 bases). The CDR3 length is 13 residues. The V end lost 4 bases, the J end lost 8 bases, and 12 bases lay between the germline ends. Germline assignment: CDR1 MNHEY and CDR2 SMNVEV (reference sequence).

The V and J genes are TRBV5-1 and TRBJ2-1; 11 nucleotides align to TRBD1. CDR1 and CDR2 (germline): SGHRS, YFSETQ. CDR3 size: 15 residues. Trimming cost V 4 bases and J 8 bases; bases outside gene matches: 8. CDR3 sequence: CASSAFGTGGHEQFF. DNA of the CDR3: TGCGCCAGCAGCGCCTTCGGGACAGGGGGGCATGAGCAGTTCTTC.

The rearrangement joins TRBV20-1 to TRBJ1-1; no firm D call. V lost 2 bases, J lost 0 bases, and 7 bases lay in between. This CDR3 spans 13 amino acids. Germline loops: CDR1 DFQATT, CDR2 SNEGSKA (reference sequence). CDR3 in amino acids: CSARLRLNTEAFF. The CDR3 coding sequence is TGCAGTGCTAGACTTCGTTTGAACACTGAAGCTTTCTTT.

The chain uses TRBV20-1 and TRBJ1-2, with TRBD1 matching over 7 bases. This CDR3 is 13 amino acids long. The V and J ends lost 6 bases and 5 bases, in that order; junction bases with no gene match: 9. CDR1 DFQATT and CDR2 SNEGSKA come from the germline V gene (reference sequence). Here the CDR3 reads CSAGQTGWYGYTF. CDR3 DNA sequence: TGCAGTGCGGGTCAGACAGGGTGGTATGGCTACACCTTC.

This clonotype was detected only a few times. The chain employs TRBV7-6 and TRBJ1-1; TRBD1 might be the D (6 bases). The CDR3 is 14 residues long. V shed 0 bases and J shed 8 bases, with 13 bases lying between them. Germline CDR1 SGHVS, CDR2 FNYEAQ. The CDR3 here is CASSLAGGQEEAFF. DNA of the CDR3: TGTGCCAGCAGCTTAGCAGGGGGACAAGAGGAAGCTTTCTTT.

This clonotype has only a few counts. This rearrangement joins TRBV6-6 to TRBJ1-5, with 7 bases identical to TRBD1. V dropped 0 bases and J dropped 2; count of bases not matched to a gene: 10. CDR3 length equals 18 residues. Germline V gene lookup returns CDR1 MNHNY and CDR2 SVGAGI (reference sequence). The chain's CDR3 is CASSYSPLQGIGNQPQHF. In nucleotides, the CDR3 is TGTGCCAGCAGTTACTCACCTCTACAGGGGATCGGCAATCAGCCCCAGCATTTT.

The chain uses TRBV11-2 and TRBJ2-1; D might be TRBD2 (6 bases). V gave up 1 base and J gave up 2 bases, with 9 bases separating them. Germline V CDR1 and CDR2: SGHAT, FQNNGV. This CDR3 contains 15 residues. CDR3 amino acids: CASSLVRGAYNEQFF. The CDR3 nucleotides are TGTGCCAGCAGCTTAGTGCGGGGTGCCTACAATGAGCAGTTCTTC.

This clonotype turned up a few times. The CDR3 loop reads CASSLDWSGRNTEAFF. For the CDR3, the DNA is TGTGCCAGCAGTTTAGATTGGTCAGGGAGGAACACTGAAGCTTTCTTT. This chain joins TRBV12-3 or TRBV12-4 and TRBJ1-1, with D possibly being TRBD1 (5 bases). Trimming removed 1 base at V and 1 base at J, with 13 bases between. The CDR3 covers 16 residues.

This clonotype showed up just a few times. The rearrangement links TRBV20-1 to TRBJ2-5; 7 nucleotides line up with TRBD1. Losses at the gene ends were 1 base for V and 5 bases for J; bases not matched to a gene: 7. The CDR3 consists of 14 residues. The germline V gene encodes CDR1 DFQATT and CDR2 SNEGSKA (reference sequence). CDR3 sequence reads: CSARAIRGWETQYF. CDR3 coding DNA: TGCAGTGCTAGAGCCATCAGGGGGTGGGAGACCCAGTACTTC.

The CDR3 sequence is CSAISGERYNEQFF. The DNA of the CDR3 is TGCAGTGCCATCTCGGGTGAAAGATACAATGAGCAGTTCTTC. This rearrangement joins TRBV20-1 to TRBJ2-1, with D unclear. Trimming took 6 bases from V and 4 from J, leaving 16 bases between them. This CDR3 has 14 amino acids. Germline CDR1 reads DFQATT; CDR2 reads SNEGSKA (reference sequence).

The chain recombines TRBV7-9 with TRBJ1-2; D call uncertain. The V gene's germline CDR1 is SEHNR and CDR2 FQNEAQ (reference sequence). The CDR3 loop spans 13 amino acids. Trimming shortened V by 2 bases and J by 3 bases, and 7 bases separated the two germline ends. The CDR3 DNA reads as TGTGCCAGCAGCTTATCGCGCCACTATGGCTACACCTTC. This codes for CASSLSRHYGYTF.

Only a few counts were recorded for this clonotype. The rearrangement links TRBV20-1 to TRBJ2-1; D gene uncertain. The CDR3 is made up of 13 amino acids. Trimming removed 6 bases from V and 0 bases from J, with 9 bases in between. The germline CDR1 and CDR2 sequences are DFQATT and SNEGSKA (reference sequence). The CDR3, as DNA: TGCAGTGCCAGGAGTAACTCCTACAATGAGCAGTTCTTC. It translates to CSARSNSYNEQFF.

There are a few counts of this clonotype. This rearrangement joins TRBV5-1 to TRBJ2-3, with D perhaps TRBD1 or TRBD2 (5 bases each). Germline values: CDR1 SGHRS, CDR2 YFSETQ. The CDR3 is 17 residues long. Trimming shortened V by 2 bases and J by 2 bases, and 18 bases separated the two germline ends. In nucleotides, the CDR3 is TGCGCCAGCAGCTTCCGGGACGGATTAGATCACACAGATACGCAGTATTTT. Its protein product is CASSFRDGLDHTDTQYF.

With respect to this clonotype: At one of its ends the junction is not consistent with the germline gene, which may arise from a read error. This sequence joins TRBV5-1 and TRBJ2-3; D assignment may be TRBD1 or TRBD2 (5 bases each). The CDR3 has 14 residues. CDR1 is SGHRS and CDR2 is YFSETQ in the germline V gene. CDR3 in amino acids: CASSSGLGKDTQYF. The DNA of the CDR3 is TGCGCCAGCAGCTCGGGGCTAGGGAAAGATACGCAGTATTTC.

This clonotype was counted ten times or more. The chain combines TRBV12-3 or TRBV12-4 with TRBJ1-1; tentatively, D is TRBD1 (5 bases). This CDR3 region has 13 residues. The V end was cut by 1 base, the J end by 9 bases, with 12 bases between. As DNA, the CDR3 is TGTGCCAGCAGTTTAGTCGAGGGGATCCAAGCTTTCTTT. This sequence encodes CASSLVEGIQAFF.

This chain uses TRBV24-1 with TRBJ2-1, with 10 positions matching TRBD1. CDR3 size: 15 residues. CDR1 is KGHDR, CDR2 SFDVKD, per germline. Unmatched junction bases numbered 9, after V lost 4 bases and J lost 10 bases. CDR3 residues: CATSEGTGVRGEQFF. CDR3 in DNA: TGTGCCACCAGTGAAGGGACAGGGGTGAGAGGGGAGCAGTTCTTC.